These 17 T cell receptor beta chains came from one sample sequenced in a study of blood T cell repertoires in COVID-19. Here immunoSEQ multiplex PCR was the method, and the copy in TCRdb shows in-frame clones only, minus some. The data show 200,000 to 250,000 clones, approximately 82% seen once. The source material was peripheral blood. The receptors stem from an elderly woman with acute or convalescent COVID-19.

The chain recombines TRBV5-1 with TRBJ2-3; 9 bases are a match to TRBD2. This CDR3 is 14 amino acids long. The junction had 3 bases not matched to a gene; V was cut back by 2 bases and J by 5 bases. Germline assignment: CDR1 SGHRS and CDR2 YFSETQ. The CDR3 DNA is TGCGCCAGCAGCTTTAGCGGGGGAGGAGATACGCAGTATTTT. Encoded protein: CASSFSGGGDTQYF.

This chain joins TRBV24-1 and TRBJ1-2; D is undetermined. The germline V gene has CDR1 KGHDR and CDR2 SFDVKD. The CDR3 has 13 amino acids. V was cut by 1 base and J by 6 bases, with 8 bases left in between. Written as DNA, the CDR3 is TGTGCCACCAGTGATTTCGATGAGAATGGCTACACCTTC. Protein product: CATSDFDENGYTF.

The V call is TRBV6-6, the J call TRBJ2-7; 11 bases align to TRBD2. CDR3 length: 14 residues. CDR1 MNHNY and CDR2 SVGAGI come from the germline V gene (reference sequence). After removal of 4 bases from V and 2 bases from J, the junction contained 1 base not matched to a gene. CDR3 residues: CASSLTSGAYEQYF. The CDR3 bases are TGTGCCAGCAGTTTGACTAGCGGGGCCTACGAGCAGTACTTC.

The genes are TRBV19 and TRBJ1-1, with 7 bases matching TRBD1. The length of the CDR3 is 15 residues. Germline trimming cut 5 bases from V and 14 bases from J; bases unmatched to any gene: 20. Germline values: CDR1 LNHDA, CDR2 SQIVND (reference sequence). This CDR3 is CASSDPRGSYDEFFF. CDR3 sequence (DNA): TGTGCCAGTAGTGACCCCAGGGGGAGTTACGATGAGTTCTTCTTT. The whole variable domain, remainder taken from reference TRBV19 and TRBJ1-1, is DGGITQSPKYLFRKEGQNVTLSCEQNLNHDAMYWYRQDPGQGLRLIYYSQIVNDFQKGDIAEGYSVSREKKESFPLTVTSAQKNPTAFYLCASSDPRGSYDEFFFGQGTRLTVV.

In the case of this clone: This specimen includes other DNA sequences encoding the same CDR3. This CDR3 reads CASSGRDRATEAFF. The CDR3 nucleotides are TGTGCCAGCAGTGGTAGGGACAGAGCCACTGAAGCTTTCTTT. V usage is TRBV2 and J usage is TRBJ1-1, with 7 nucleotides matching TRBD1. Trimming at V came to 4 bases and at J to 4 bases, leaving 6 bases not matched to a gene. Germline V gene sequence: CDR1 SNHLY, CDR2 FYNNEI. The CDR3 sequence is 14 residues long.

The chain uses TRBV4-2 and TRBJ2-7; no reliable D call. Trimming took off 0 bases at V and 7 bases at J, with 10 bases between the two ends. The V gene's germline CDR1 is LGHNA and CDR2 YNFKEQ. This CDR3 is built from 13 residues. CDR3 amino acids: CASSQESLGEQYF. The DNA of the CDR3 is TGTGCCAGCAGCCAAGAATCCCTCGGGGAGCAGTACTTC.

This sequence joins TRBV5-8 and TRBJ2-3, with a weak D call TRBD1 (6 bases). The CDR3 spans 15 residues. Germline assignment: CDR1 SGHTS and CDR2 YDEGEE. The germline V and J ends were trimmed by 3 bases and 1 base, with 12 bases remaining between them. CDR3 amino acids: CASSSHRAGTDTQYF. The DNA for the CDR3 is TGTGCCAGCAGCTCACACAGGGCGGGCACAGATACGCAGTATTTT.

The table lists this clone with a few counts. The gene calls are TRBV5-4 and TRBJ2-2; 8 nucleotides agree with TRBD1. Germline V gives CDR1 SGHNT, CDR2 YYREEE (reference sequence). V lost 2 bases, J lost 5 bases, and 8 bases stayed unmatched. The length of the CDR3 is 16 residues. CDR3 DNA: TGTGCCAGCAGCTTAGGAGGACAGGGTGGTACCGGGGAGCTGTTTTTT. It is translated as CASSLGGQGGTGELFF.

V is TRBV20-1 and J is TRBJ2-1, with 7 bases lining up with TRBD1. This CDR3 is built from 11 residues. Trimming removed 3 bases from V and 9 bases from J; junction bases left unmatched: 2. Germline V lookup: CDR1 DFQATT, CDR2 SNEGSKA (reference sequence). The CDR3 spells CSASAGGEQFF. The CDR3 DNA sequence: TGCAGTGCTAGCGCAGGGGGTGAGCAGTTCTTC.

The chain is built from TRBV30 and TRBJ1-1; the match to TRBD1 covers 7 bases. The CDR3 is made up of 14 amino acids. Per the germline V gene, CDR1 is GTSNPN and CDR2 is SVGIG (reference sequence). V shed 0 bases, J shed 3 bases, and the junction held 4 bases outside the gene matches. The CDR3 protein is CAWSVGQGDTEAFF. CDR3 bases: TGTGCCTGGAGTGTCGGGCAGGGGGACACTGAAGCTTTCTTT. Full variable domain (rest looked up from reference TRBV30 and TRBJ1-1): SQTIHQWPATLVQPVGSPLSLECTVEGTSNPNLYWYRQAAGRGLQLLFYSVGIGQISSEVPQNLSASRPQDRQFILSSKKLLLSDSGFYLCAWSVGQGDTEAFFGQGTRLTVV.

The V and J genes are TRBV7-7 and TRBJ2-3; weak D call: TRBD2 (5 bases). The V and J ends lost 5 bases and 1 base respectively, with 13 bases between them. Looked up from germline, CDR1 is SSHAT and CDR2 is FNYEAQ (reference sequence). This CDR3 spans 15 amino acids. The CDR3 DNA is TGTGCCAGCAGCCCCGGACTTTCCGGCACAGATACGCAGTATTTT. It encodes CASSPGLSGTDTQYF.

The gene calls are TRBV6-5 and TRBJ1-2; no reliable D call. The CDR3 totals 13 residues. Germline CDR1 and CDR2: MNHEY and SVGAGI. The germline V and J ends were trimmed by 6 bases and 5 bases, with 13 bases remaining between them. In DNA form, the CDR3 reads TGTGCCAGCAGATCGGGAGGCAGGTATGGCTACACCTTC. Encoded protein: CASRSGGRYGYTF.

The chain employs TRBV9 and TRBJ2-1; TRBD2 aligns across 9 bases. V was clipped by 0 bases and J by 5 bases; unmatched bases: 3. Germline-derived CDR1 and CDR2 are SGDLS and YYNGEE. CDR3 length equals 15 residues. CDR3 loop: CASSVGAGGHNEQFF. The DNA for the CDR3 is TGTGCCAGCAGCGTAGGGGCGGGGGGGCACAATGAGCAGTTCTTC.

V gene TRBV20-1 combines with J gene TRBJ1-1; 10 bases agree with TRBD1. The CDR3 length is 13 residues. J gave up 7 bases and V 3 bases, and 5 bases lay outside the gene matches. The germline CDR1 and CDR2 sequences are DFQATT and SNEGSKA (reference sequence). In DNA form, the CDR3 reads TGCAGTGCTAGTGGGACAGGGGTCGGTGAAGCTTTCTTT. Translating it yields CSASGTGVGEAFF.

The chain carries TRBV19 and TRBJ1-5; D gene ambiguous. V lost 2 bases to trimming and J lost 6 bases, with 8 bases between them. The CDR3 extends over 13 amino acids. Germline V gene sequence: CDR1 LNHDA, CDR2 SQIVND (reference sequence). The CDR3 DNA follows: TGTGCCAGTAGTATAATCCACGGTCAGCCCCAGCATTTT. This translates into CASSIIHGQPQHF. Full variable domain (remainder filled in from reference TRBV19 and TRBJ1-5): DGGITQSPKYLFRKEGQNVTLSCEQNLNHDAMYWYRQDPGQGLRLIYYSQIVNDFQKGDIAEGYSVSREKKESFPLTVTSAQKNPTAFYLCASSIIHGQPQHFGDGTRLSIL.

This sequence joins TRBV6-5 and TRBJ1-1; D is possibly TRBD1 (5 bases). From germline, CDR1 is MNHEY and CDR2 SVGAGI. The V gene lost 4 bases and the J gene lost 1 base, with 13 bases spanning the gap. The CDR3 is 15 amino acids. The CDR3 coding sequence is TGTGCCAGCAGTTCCCACGGGGGGACGAACACTGAAGCTTTCTTT. This translates into CASSSHGGTNTEAFF.

This clone has a single count. The chain carries TRBV5-1 and TRBJ2-1; 9 nucleotides line up with TRBD2. The trim removed 4 bases at V and 12 bases at J, leaving 11 bases unmatched. Looked up from germline, CDR1 is SGHRS and CDR2 is YFSETQ. The CDR3 is made up of 14 amino acids. The CDR3 region is CASSLWTLAGLQFF. The DNA of the CDR3 is TGCGCCAGCAGCCTATGGACGCTAGCGGGGTTGCAGTTCTTC.